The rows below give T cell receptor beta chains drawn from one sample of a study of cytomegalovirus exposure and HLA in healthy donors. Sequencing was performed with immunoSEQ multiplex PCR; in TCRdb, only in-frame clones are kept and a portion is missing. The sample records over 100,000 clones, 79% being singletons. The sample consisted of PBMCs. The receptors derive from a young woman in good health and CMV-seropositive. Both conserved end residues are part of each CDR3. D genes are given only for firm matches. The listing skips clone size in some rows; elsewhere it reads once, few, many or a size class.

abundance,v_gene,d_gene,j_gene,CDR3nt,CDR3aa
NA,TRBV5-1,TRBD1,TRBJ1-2,TGCGCCAGTGAATTATCCGGGACAGGGAAAGGCTATGGCTACACCTTC,CASELSGTGKGYGYTF
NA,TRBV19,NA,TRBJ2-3,TGTGCCAGTAGTATGAAGGCCGGGAATACGCAGTATTTT,CASSMKAGNTQYF
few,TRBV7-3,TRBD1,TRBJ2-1,TGTGCCAGCAGCTCCGATCCTGGGACAGGTCATAATGAGCAGTTCTTC,CASSSDPGTGHNEQFF
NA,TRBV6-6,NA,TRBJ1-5,TGTGCCAGCAGTTACGGGGGGGCAGAGAATCAGCCCCAGCATTTT,CASSYGGAENQPQHF
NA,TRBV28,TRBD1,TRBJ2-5,TGTGCCAGCAGTTTTCCGGGACAGAACCAAGAGACCCAGTACTTC,CASSFPGQNQETQYF
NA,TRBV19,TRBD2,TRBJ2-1,TGTGCCAGTAGTATGGGGGGGGAGCAGTTCTTC,CASSMGGEQFF
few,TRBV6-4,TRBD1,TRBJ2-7,TGTGCCAGCAGTCCCCACAGGGGGCGGGAGCAGTACTTC,CASSPHRGREQYF
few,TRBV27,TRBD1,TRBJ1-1,TGTGCCAGCTCCCTCCGACAGGGTAACACTGAAGCTTTCTTT,CASSLRQGNTEAFF
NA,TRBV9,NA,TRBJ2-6,TGTGCCAGCAGCGTAGGGGGTAGCGCCGGCTCTGGGGCCAACGTCCTGACTTTC,CASSVGGSAGSGANVLTF
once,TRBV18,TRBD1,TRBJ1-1,TGTGCCAGCTCACCGGGAACAGGGGGCTGGTATGAAGCTTTCTTT,CASSPGTGGWYEAFF
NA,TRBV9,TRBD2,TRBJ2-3,TGTGCCAGCAGCGTAGCGGAGCGGGACTCAGTACGAAGCACAGATACGCAGTATTTT,CASSVAERDSVRSTDTQYF
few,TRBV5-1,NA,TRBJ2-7,TGCGCCAGCAGCTTGGACAGGACAAACTACTACGAGCAGTACTTC,CASSLDRTNYYEQYF
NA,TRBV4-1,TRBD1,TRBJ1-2,TGCGCCAGCAGCCAGTGGGACAGGGGAGTAGTGGGCTACACCTTC,CASSQWDRGVVGYTF
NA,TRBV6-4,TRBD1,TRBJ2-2,TGTGCCAGCAGTGACACCTTGAGGGACAGGGATGCCGGGGAGCTGTTTTTT,CASSDTLRDRDAGELFF
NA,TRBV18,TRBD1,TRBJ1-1,TGTGCCAGCTCACCGCTGGCGGGACAGGACACTGAAGCTTTCTTT,CASSPLAGQDTEAFF
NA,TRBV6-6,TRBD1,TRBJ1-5,TGTGCCAGCAGTGCCCGTGGGACAGGGGGCCAGCCCCAGCATTTT,CASSARGTGGQPQHF
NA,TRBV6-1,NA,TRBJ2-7,TGTGCCAGCAGTGAAGCGAGCGAGCAGTACTTC,CASSEASEQYF
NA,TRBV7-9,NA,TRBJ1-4,TGTGCCAGCAGCTTAGTCCCAGGTGGCATAGAAAAACTGTTTTTT,CASSLVPGGIEKLFF
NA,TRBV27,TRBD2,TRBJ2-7,TGTGCCAGCAGTTTATCCACTAGCGGACTCTACGAGCAGTACTTC,CASSLSTSGLYEQYF
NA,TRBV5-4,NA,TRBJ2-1,TGTGCCAGCAGCTTGGATTTGGGGCAGACCCTCTACAATGAGCAGTTCTTC,CASSLDLGQTLYNEQFF
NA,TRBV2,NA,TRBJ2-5,TGTGCCAGCAGTGAAGCGTTGGCCGGGGAGACCCAGTACTTC,CASSEALAGETQYF
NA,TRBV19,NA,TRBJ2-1,TGTGCCAGTAGTATGTTAGTACTGAGTGAGCAGTTCTTC,CASSMLVLSEQFF
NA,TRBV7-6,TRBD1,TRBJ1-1,TGTGCCAGCAGCCATCGACAGGGGTATGAAGCTTTCTTT,CASSHRQGYEAFF
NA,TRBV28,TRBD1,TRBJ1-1,TGTGCCAGCAGTACTTGGACAGGGGGGAGGGGCGGGGAACACGCTGAAGCTTTCTTT,CASSTWTGGRGGEHAEAFF
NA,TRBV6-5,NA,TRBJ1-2,TGTGCCAGCACTAAGACTTTTAACTATGGCTACACCTTC,CASTKTFNYGYTF
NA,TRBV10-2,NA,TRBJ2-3,TGCGCCAGCAGCGCCCCCTCTAGCGTAAGCACAGATACGCAGTATTTT,CASSAPSSVSTDTQYF
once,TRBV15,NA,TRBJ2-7,TGTGCCACCAGCAGAGGACAGCAGATGGACGAGCAGTACTTC,CATSRGQQMDEQYF
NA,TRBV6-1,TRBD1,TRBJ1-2,TGTGCCAGCACTAGCCTCGGACAGGACCCTGGCTACACCTTC,CASTSLGQDPGYTF
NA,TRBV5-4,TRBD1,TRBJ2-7,TGTGCCAGCAGCCTACTACCGGGACAGGAATACGAGCAGTACTTC,CASSLLPGQEYEQYF
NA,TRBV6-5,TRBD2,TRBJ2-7,TGTGCCAGCAGTTACCCAGCGGGAGCGACCTACGAGCAGTACTTC,CASSYPAGATYEQYF
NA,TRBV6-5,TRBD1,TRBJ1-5,TGTGCCAGCAGTCGTCGAACAGGGGTCAATCAGCCCCAGCATTTT,CASSRRTGVNQPQHF
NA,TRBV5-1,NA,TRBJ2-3,TGCGCCAGCAGCGGACGGGACTCTCCCACGGATACGCAGTATTTT,CASSGRDSPTDTQYF
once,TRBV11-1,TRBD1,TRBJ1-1,TGTGCCAGCAGCCTGGGACAGTCGGCTTCCACTGAAGCTTTCTTT,CASSLGQSASTEAFF
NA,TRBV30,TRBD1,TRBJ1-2,TGTGCCTGGGGGGGACAGCCCCCCTATGGCTACACCTTC,CAWGGQPPYGYTF
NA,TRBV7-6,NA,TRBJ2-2,TGTGCCAGCAGCTTAGCGTGGAAGCAGACCGGGAAGAACACCGGGGAGCTGTTTTTT,CASSLAWKQTGKNTGELFF
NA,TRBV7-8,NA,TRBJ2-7,TGTGCCAGCAGCTTTTCGGAGCGAGGAACAGGGCGGTGGGAGCAGTACTTC,CASSFSERGTGRWEQYF
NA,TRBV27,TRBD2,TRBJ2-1,TGTGCCAGCAGTTTACCTTCATTCGGGGGGGGGTACAATGAGCAGTTCTTC,CASSLPSFGGGYNEQFF
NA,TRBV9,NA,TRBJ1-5,TGTGCCAGCAGCGTAAGTACGGAACAGCCCCAGAATTTT,CASSVSTEQPQNF
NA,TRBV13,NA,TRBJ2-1,TGTGCCAGCTCCGAAGGGGCAGGCACTTACAATGAGCAGTTCTTC,CASSEGAGTYNEQFF
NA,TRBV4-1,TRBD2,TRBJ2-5,TGCGCCAGCAGCCGAGGGACTAGCGGAGGGGAGACCCAGTACTTC,CASSRGTSGGETQYF
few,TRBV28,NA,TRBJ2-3,TGTGCCAGCAGTCTAACAGTGGGAGATCCAGATACGCAGTATTTT,CASSLTVGDPDTQYF
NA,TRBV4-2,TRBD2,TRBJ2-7,TGTGCCAGCAGCCAGGAAACTAGCGGGAGATCCACCGAGCAGTACTTC,CASSQETSGRSTEQYF
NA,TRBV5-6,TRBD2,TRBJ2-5,TGTGCCAGCAGTTGGGACTATCAAGAGACCCAGTACTTC,CASSWDYQETQYF
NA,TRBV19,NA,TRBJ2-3,TGTGCCAGTAGTATCTACAGTCCTACTAGCACAGATACGCAGTATTTT,CASSIYSPTSTDTQYF
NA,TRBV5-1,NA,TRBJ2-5,TGCGCCAGCAGCTTGGACCCGGTGTGGGAGACCCAGTACTTC,CASSLDPVWETQYF
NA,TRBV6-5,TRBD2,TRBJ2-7,TGTGCCAGCAGTTATGCCCGGGGACTAACCGAGCAGTACTTC,CASSYARGLTEQYF
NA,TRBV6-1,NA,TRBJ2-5,TGTGCCAGCAGTGAAACTCCCGGGGGAGGAGAGACCCAGTACTTC,CASSETPGGGETQYF
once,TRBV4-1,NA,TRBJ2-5,TGCGCCAGCAGCCAAGACTTTCCGGAGGGAGAGACCCAGTACTTC,CASSQDFPEGETQYF
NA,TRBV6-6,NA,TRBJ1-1,TGTGCCAGCAGTTCCATCGGACTGCCCACTGAAGCTTTCTTT,CASSSIGLPTEAFF
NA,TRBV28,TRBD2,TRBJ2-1,TGTGCCAGCAGTTTATCACCTAGCGGGAGATTGAATGAGCAGTTCTTC,CASSLSPSGRLNEQFF
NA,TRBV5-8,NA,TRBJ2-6,TGTGCCAGCAGCTTGGGAACTACCCGGGCTGGGGCCAACGTCCTGACTTTC,CASSLGTTRAGANVLTF
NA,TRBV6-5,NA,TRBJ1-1,TGTGCCAGCAGTTACGGGGGTTGGGACTCGAACACTGAAGCTTTCTTT,CASSYGGWDSNTEAFF